One sample yielded the 16 T cell receptor beta chains listed below, sequenced in a study of OX40 agonist ivuxolimab in advanced cancers. Profiling relied on immunoSEQ multiplex PCR, and the TCRdb table lists in-frame clones only, not all of them. The table records 77,000 or so clones, over 85% of them present only once. This specimen was CD4+ or CD8+ T cells sorted from blood, taken in a trial of the OX40 agonist ivuxolimab. These receptors were taken from an adult with an advanced solid tumor such as melanoma, head and neck, liver or kidney cancer.

The chain carries TRBV10-2 and TRBJ1-1, with TRBD1 as a possible D gene (5 bases). V gave up 0 bases and J gave up 1 base, with 9 bases separating them. Per germline, CDR1 WSHSY and CDR2 SAAADI. The CDR3 covers 15 residues. The CDR3 protein is CASSESGPWNTEAFF. The DNA of the CDR3 is TGCGCCAGCAGTGAGTCGGGGCCTTGGAACACTGAAGCTTTCTTT.

This chain links TRBV4-3 with TRBJ1-2; D might be TRBD1 (5 bases). V lost 0 bases to trimming and J lost 7 bases, with 15 bases between them. Looked up from germline, CDR1 is LGHNA and CDR2 is YSLEER. There are 15 residues in the CDR3. The CDR3 region is CASSQDKIAGTGYTF. The CDR3 coding sequence is TGCGCCAGCAGCCAAGATAAAATCGCCGGGACTGGCTACACCTTC.

The chain links TRBV19 to TRBJ2-7; D is unresolved. CDR3 length: 13 amino acids. V was cut by 1 base and J by 2 bases, with 6 bases left in between. Germline CDR1 LNHDA, CDR2 SQIVND (reference sequence). The CDR3 sequence is CASSIALPYEQYF. The CDR3 DNA reads as TGTGCCAGTAGTATAGCTCTCCCCTACGAGCAGTACTTC.

J is TRBJ2-7 and V is TRBV9; D not resolved. The CDR3 loop spans 14 amino acids. Trimming took 0 bases from V and 2 from J, leaving 9 bases between them. From germline, CDR1 is SGDLS and CDR2 YYNGEE. CDR3 sequence: CASSVVDNTYEQYF. Here the CDR3 DNA reads TGTGCCAGCAGCGTAGTTGACAATACCTACGAGCAGTACTTC. Based on the CDR3 plus reference TRBV9 and TRBJ2-7, the full variable domain is DSGVTQTPKHLITATGQRVTLRCSPRSGDLSVYWYQQSLDQGLQFLIQYYNGEERAKGNILERFSAQQFPDLHSELNLSSLELGDSALYFCASSVVDNTYEQYFGPGTRLTVT.

The rearrangement uses TRBV7-2 and TRBJ1-1, with a tentative D call TRBD1 (5 bases). Germline lookup yields CDR1 SGHTA and CDR2 FQGNSA. The CDR3 consists of 12 residues. Trimming removed 7 bases from V and 5 bases from J, with 11 bases in between. The CDR3: CASNGGGTEAFF. As DNA, the CDR3 is TGTGCCAGCAATGGGGGAGGGACTGAAGCTTTCTTT.

Here the CDR3 reads CASSVVDSGVYNEQFF. The CDR3 nucleotides read TGTGCCAGCAGCGTAGTCGATAGCGGGGTCTACAATGAGCAGTTCTTC. The chain employs TRBV9 and TRBJ2-1; TRBD2 aligns across 8 bases. Germline V gene lookup returns CDR1 SGDLS and CDR2 YYNGEE. J was trimmed by 3 bases and V by 0 bases; bases with no gene match: 5. The CDR3 totals 16 residues.

V and J are TRBV9 and TRBJ2-7; D remains ambiguous. The CDR3 is made up of 16 amino acids. Germline-derived CDR1 and CDR2 are SGDLS and YYNGEE. The V end lost 4 bases, the J end lost 5 bases, and 22 bases lay between the germline ends. The CDR3 is CASSPAQAGKLHEQYF. DNA of the CDR3: TGTGCCAGCAGCCCCGCCCAGGCAGGAAAGCTCCACGAGCAGTACTTC.

This clone is a singleton in its sample. The chain links TRBV19 to TRBJ2-1; 8 positions match TRBD2. Germline-derived CDR1 and CDR2 are LNHDA and SQIVND (reference sequence). The CDR3 has 14 amino acids. Trimming at V came to 3 bases and at J to 10 bases, leaving 8 bases not matched to a gene. The CDR3 is CASSISGGGREQFF. CDR3 nucleotide sequence: TGTGCCAGTAGTATCAGCGGCGGGGGGCGCGAGCAGTTCTTC. Looking up the rest from reference TRBV19 and TRBJ2-1 gives the full variable domain: DGGITQSPKYLFRKEGQNVTLSCEQNLNHDAMYWYRQDPGQGLRLIYYSQIVNDFQKGDIAEGYSVSREKKESFPLTVTSAQKNPTAFYLCASSISGGGREQFFGPGTRLTVL.

The chain combines TRBV9 with TRBJ2-1; D gene ambiguous. Germline loops: CDR1 SGDLS, CDR2 YYNGEE. V lost 0 bases and J lost 0, with 7 bases in between. The CDR3 runs to 15 residues. The CDR3 loop is CASSVVPSSYNEQFF. DNA of the CDR3: TGTGCCAGCAGCGTAGTACCGAGCTCCTACAATGAGCAGTTCTTC.

This clone appeared a single time. J is TRBJ2-1 and V is TRBV6-5; 9 nucleotides agree with TRBD1. Germline CDR1 and CDR2: MNHEY and SVGAGI. The CDR3 is made up of 15 amino acids. After removal of 2 bases from V and 8 bases from J, the junction contained 7 bases not matched to a gene. The CDR3, as DNA: TGTGCCAGCAGTTACACTGGACAGGGGATTGATGAGCAGTTCTTC. It codes for CASSYTGQGIDEQFF.

This chain uses TRBV27 with TRBJ2-5; D is uncertain. CDR1 and CDR2 from the germline V gene are MNHEY and SMNVEV (reference sequence). The V end was cut by 3 bases, the J end by 4 bases, with 9 bases between. The CDR3 length is 13 residues. DNA of the CDR3: TGTGCCAGCAGTTTGGTAGTACGAGAGACCCAGTACTTC. As protein: CASSLVVRETQYF.

The CDR3 nucleotides are TGTGCCAGCAGCTCGACAGGGTATGGCACCGGGGAGCTGTTTTTT. Amino acid sequence: CASSSTGYGTGELFF. The V call is TRBV11-2, the J call TRBJ2-2; 7 nucleotides agree with TRBD1. V shed 4 bases and J 4 bases; nucleotides not matched to a gene: 6. The germline CDR1 and CDR2 sequences are SGHAT and FQNNGV. The CDR3 totals 15 residues. Drawing the rest from reference TRBV11-2 and TRBJ2-2, the complete variable domain is EAGVAQSPRYKIIEKRQSVAFWCNPISGHATLYWYQQILGQGPKLLIQFQNNGVVDDSQLPKDRFSAERLKGVDSTLKIQPAKLEDSAVYLCASSSTGYGTGELFFGEGSRLTVL.

V gene TRBV6-6 combines with J gene TRBJ2-7, with 11 bases lining up with TRBD2. The trim removed 4 bases at V and 6 bases at J, leaving 2 bases unmatched. The germline V gene has CDR1 MNHNY and CDR2 SVGAGI (reference sequence). The CDR3 has 13 amino acids. The CDR3 spells CASSSGTSGEQYF. The CDR3 DNA is TGTGCCAGCAGTTCCGGGACTAGCGGCGAGCAGTACTTC.

V gene TRBV7-9 combines with J gene TRBJ2-1; TRBD1 is a possible D gene (5 bases). Germline V gene lookup returns CDR1 SEHNR and CDR2 FQNEAQ (reference sequence). CDR3 size: 16 residues. V lost 5 bases, J lost 4 bases, and 18 bases lay in between. The CDR3 spells CASSPGHGPVYNEQFF. In DNA form, the CDR3 reads TGTGCCAGCAGCCCAGGACACGGGCCAGTTTACAATGAGCAGTTCTTC.

The chain is built from TRBV5-6 and TRBJ1-2; TRBD1 matches at 7 bases. The CDR3 contains 12 residues. Trimming took 5 bases from V and 8 from J; bases not matched to a gene: 6. The V gene's germline CDR1 is SGHDT and CDR2 YYEEEE. CDR3 sequence: CASRTGVYGYTF. The CDR3 coding sequence is TGTGCCAGCAGAACAGGGGTTTACGGCTACACCTTC.

This chain joins TRBV7-9 and TRBJ1-4, with unresolved D. V was pared by 4 bases and J by 6 bases, with 15 bases between. CDR1 is SEHNR, CDR2 FQNEAQ, per germline (reference sequence). The CDR3 loop spans 15 amino acids. CDR3 DNA: TGTGCCAGCAGCTCGCGGGTTCTCGGGCATGAAAAACTGTTTTTT. Protein sequence: CASSSRVLGHEKLFF. Variable domain in full (rest from reference TRBV7-9 and TRBJ1-4): DTGVSQNPRHKITKRGQNVTFRCDPISEHNRLYWYRQTLGQGPEFLTYFQNEAQLEKSRLLSDRFSAERPKGSFSTLEIQRTEQGDSAMYLCASSSRVLGHEKLFFGSGTQLSVL.